This record looks at one T cell receptor beta chain sequence and its context. The antigen remains undetermined. Being one base from a much bigger clone, this may be a read error. The CDR3 covers 16 residues. Germline CDR1 reads SEHNR; CDR2 reads FQNEAQ (reference sequence). These data come from a study of identical twins. Study-level points and caveats: With abundant cord blood beta clonotypes, insertions were fewer; memory repertoires showed no such pattern. Excess low generation probability was seen in twin-shared out-of-frame alpha sequences. The study based its conclusions on cross-sectional statistical analysis and did not follow the same donors. Within monozygotic twins, out-of-frame TCR alpha sharing was underestimated by the models.

A single record per CDR3 protein comes from TCRdb applying MiXCR to the 5' RACE reads. The table has approximately 300,000 distinct CDR3 sequences, roughly 8.6% seen once. Separately, the same data were catalogued under a study of yellow fever vaccine responses in identical twins.

This chain joins TRBV7-9 and TRBJ2-7; 10 positions match TRBD1. Sequencing was performed on CD8+ T cells sorted from blood. The sequence came from a woman aged 18-30 years in good health. Here the CDR3 reads CASSWSPGQGHYERYF. The CDR3 DNA follows: TGTGCCAGCAGCTGGAGTCCGGGACAGGGGCACTACGAGCGGTACTTC. Full variable domain (remainder filled in from reference TRBV7-9 and TRBJ2-7): DTGVSQNPRHKITKRGQNVTFRCDPISEHNRLYWYRQTLGQGPEFLTYFQNEAQLEKSRLLSDRFSAERPKGSFSTLEIQRTEQGDSAMYLCASSWSPGQGHYERYFGPGTRLTVT.